The 11 T cell receptor beta chains reported below all come from one sample, sequenced in a study of control samples from healthy donors and cancer patients. Sequencing used immunoSEQ multiplex PCR; TCRdb keeps in-frame clones, though not all of them. The sample carries some 100,000 clones, more than 85% recorded once. The material sequenced was blood. The receptor set was obtained from a woman aged 45-65 years in good health.

This chain uses TRBV3-1 (or the pseudogene TRBV3-2) with TRBJ1-2; TRBD1 might be the D (6 bases). The V gene's germline CDR1 is LGHDT and CDR2 YNNKEL (reference sequence). The CDR3 is 15 amino acids. V was clipped by 1 base and J by 1 base, with 10 bases between them. CDR3: CASSQGGQSNYGYTF. The CDR3 region has the DNA TGTGCCAGCAGCCAAGGGGGACAAAGTAACTATGGCTACACCTTC.

This chain connects TRBV11-2 to TRBJ2-3; 13 nucleotides agree with TRBD2. Germline V gene sequence: CDR1 SGHAT, CDR2 FQNNGV. V was clipped by 6 bases and J by 4 bases; unmatched bases: 7. The CDR3 has 16 amino acids. This CDR3 is CASRDPGTSGADTQYF. The CDR3 DNA is TGTGCCAGCAGGGACCCCGGGACTAGCGGGGCAGATACGCAGTATTTT.

This chain links TRBV10-1 with TRBJ2-1; either TRBD1 or TRBD2 may fit D (6 bases each). Germline V gene data show CDR1 as WNHNN and CDR2 as SYGVQD (reference sequence). Trimming pared 0 bases from V and 13 bases from J, leaving 16 bases between. CDR3 length: 14 residues. The CDR3 DNA is TGCGCCAGCAGTGAGTCCGGACGGGGGCGAGTCCAGTTCTTC. Protein: CASSESGRGRVQFF.

This clone was seen only once. The chain uses TRBV18 and TRBJ1-2; D call uncertain. Trimming stripped 2 bases from V and 4 bases from J, with 11 bases between. The CDR3 runs 14 residues. CDR1 is KGHSH and CDR2 is LQKENI in the germline V gene. The CDR3 DNA is TGTGCCAGCTCACCATATCCAGAGGGCTATGGCTACACCTTC. It specifies CASSPYPEGYGYTF.

The CDR3 loop reads CASSLGIHTEAFF. In nucleotides, the CDR3 is TGTGCCAGCAGTTTAGGGATCCACACTGAAGCTTTCTTT. The chain recombines TRBV12-3 or TRBV12-4 with TRBJ1-1; no definite D call. The CDR3 spans 13 residues. The germline V and J ends were trimmed by 1 base and 3 bases, with 6 bases remaining between them.

The rearrangement joins TRBV7-2 to TRBJ2-1; tentatively, D is TRBD2 (5 bases). This CDR3 contains 15 residues. Trimming left V 1 base short and J 6 bases short, with 13 bases between. Germline V gene lookup returns CDR1 SGHTA and CDR2 FQGNSA. The CDR3 here is CASSLVPTRANEQFF. CDR3 bases: TGTGCCAGCAGCTTAGTGCCCACTAGGGCCAATGAGCAGTTCTTC.

Regarding this clone: The junction differs from germline at one of its ends, possibly a read error. V gene TRBV19 combines with J gene TRBJ1-2; D gene ambiguous. This CDR3 contains 13 residues. The germline V gene has CDR1 LNHDA and CDR2 SQIVND (reference sequence). The chain's CDR3 is CASSVEIRRGYTF. The CDR3 DNA is TGTGCCAGTAGTGTAGAGATCCGGAGAGGCTACACCTTC.

The chain carries TRBV7-9 and TRBJ1-2; a weak D match, TRBD1 (6 bases). The CDR3 loop spans 14 amino acids. With 5 bases removed from V and 2 bases from J, the gap between germline ends came to 12 bases. Germline V gene sequence: CDR1 SEHNR, CDR2 FQNEAQ (reference sequence). The CDR3 DNA reads as TGTGCCAGCAGCCAATCCGGGACAAACTATGGCTACACCTTC. This translates into CASSQSGTNYGYTF.

CDR3 DNA: TGTGCCAGCAGCTATGGCGGGGGGACCTCAAGACACAATGAGCAGTTCTTC. It encodes CASSYGGGTSRHNEQFF. The genes are TRBV7-2 and TRBJ2-1; TRBD2 aligns across 8 bases. CDR3 size: 17 residues. V shed 4 bases, J shed 5 bases, and the junction held 13 bases outside the gene matches. The germline V gene has CDR1 SGHTA and CDR2 FQGNSA.

This chain uses TRBV19 with TRBJ1-4; D is undetermined. The germline gives CDR1 LNHDA, CDR2 SQIVND (reference sequence). The CDR3 is 14 amino acids. The V end lost 7 bases, the J end lost 5 bases, and 14 bases lay between the germline ends. CDR3 coding DNA: TGTGCCAGTAATAAGATTCTAGGGAATGAAAAACTGTTTTTT. Protein sequence: CASNKILGNEKLFF.

The genes are TRBV27 and TRBJ2-4; 7 bases align to TRBD1. J was trimmed by 10 bases and V by 0 bases; bases with no gene match: 0. There are 12 residues in the CDR3. Germline V CDR1 and CDR2: MNHEY, SMNVEV (reference sequence). Written as DNA, the CDR3 is TGTGCCAGCAGTTTATCGGGACAGATTCAGTACTTC. It yields the protein CASSLSGQIQYF.